The 22 T cell receptor beta chains below come from one sample, sequenced in a study of blood T cell repertoires in COVID-19. Clones were read by immunoSEQ multiplex PCR, and TCRdb kept only the in-frame ones, dropping some. The table has over 350,000 clones, 70% to 90% seen once. Source material: PBMCs or T cells enriched from blood (not recorded which). The receptor set was obtained from a woman under 30 with acute COVID-19.

The chain couples TRBV30 to TRBJ1-6, with a tentative D call TRBD1 (5 bases). Trimming pared 2 bases from V and 4 bases from J, leaving 15 bases between. Germline CDR1 and CDR2: GTSNPN and SVGIG (reference sequence). This CDR3 region has 16 residues. Written as DNA, the CDR3 is TGTGCCTGGAGTCTCCAGGGCCAACCTTATAATTCACCCCTCCACTTT. It encodes CAWSLQGQPYNSPLHF.

The gene calls are TRBV6-1 and TRBJ1-5; TRBD1 agrees at 8 bases. Germline V gene lookup returns CDR1 MNHNS and CDR2 SASEGT. This CDR3 is 15 amino acids long. V was clipped by 5 bases and J by 6 bases; unmatched bases: 9. The CDR3 region is CASSSADRAAQPQHF. The CDR3 DNA reads TGTGCCAGCAGTTCCGCGGACAGGGCGGCTCAGCCCCAGCATTTT.

V is TRBV6-5 and J is TRBJ2-7; possibly TRBD1 for D (5 bases). The V gene's germline CDR1 is MNHEY and CDR2 SVGAGI. V was trimmed by 3 bases and J by 4 bases, leaving 16 bases between them. CDR3 length: 15 residues. The CDR3: CASSYTQGLRYEQYF. The CDR3 DNA sequence: TGTGCCAGCAGTTATACCCAGGGATTAAGATACGAGCAGTACTTC.

The chain joins TRBV3-1 (or the pseudogene TRBV3-2) to TRBJ1-2, with D perhaps TRBD1 (5 bases). CDR1 is LGHDT, CDR2 YNNKEL, per germline (reference sequence). Trimming pared 4 bases from V and 2 bases from J, leaving 8 bases between. This CDR3 has 13 residues. Written as DNA, the CDR3 is TGTGCCAGCAGCCTCCACAGGAACTATGGCTACACCTTC. Translating gives CASSLHRNYGYTF.

The rearrangement uses TRBV9 and TRBJ2-7; TRBD1 matches at 8 bases. Trimming took 4 bases from V and 5 from J; bases not matched to a gene: 8. The CDR3 runs to 14 residues. CDR1 SGDLS and CDR2 YYNGEE come from the germline V gene. The CDR3 is CASSPRDRFHEQYF. DNA of the CDR3: TGTGCCAGCAGCCCCCGGGACAGGTTTCACGAGCAGTACTTC.

This chain uses TRBV12-1 with TRBJ2-3; the table's TRBD1 call for D was not verified on the DNA. TRBV12-1 is recorded as a pseudogene. The CDR3 consists of 16 residues. The CDR3 nucleotides are TGTGCCAGCAGCTACGGACAGGGAAAAGGCACAGATACGCAGTATTTT. The encoded protein is CASSYGQGKGTDTQYF.

V is TRBV28 and J is TRBJ1-1; 10 bases map to TRBD1. Germline assignment: CDR1 MDHEN and CDR2 SYDVKM. The CDR3 has 14 amino acids. V dropped 4 bases and J dropped 5; count of bases not matched to a gene: 4. The CDR3 is CASSSGQGDTEAFF. In DNA, the CDR3 is TGTGCCAGCAGTTCAGGACAGGGGGATACTGAAGCTTTCTTT.

The sample holds a few counts of this clone. The chain employs TRBV28 and TRBJ1-1; the match to TRBD1 covers 7 bases. CDR3 length equals 15 residues. Germline loops: CDR1 MDHEN, CDR2 SYDVKM. V lost 5 bases to trimming and J lost 0 bases; unmatched junction nucleotides: 6. The CDR3, as DNA: TGTGCCAGCAGTCAGGGGGAAGTCATGAACACTGAAGCTTTCTTT. Translation gives CASSQGEVMNTEAFF. The variable domain in full, completed from reference TRBV28 and TRBJ1-1, reads DVKVTQSSRYLVKRTGEKVFLECVQDMDHENMFWYRQDPGLGLRLIYFSYDVKMKEKGDIPEGYSVSREKKERFSLILESASTNQTSMYLCASSQGEVMNTEAFFGQGTRLTVV.

The chain recombines TRBV12-3 or TRBV12-4 with TRBJ1-2; D call uncertain. This CDR3 is 13 amino acids long. The V gene lost 5 bases and the J gene lost 10 bases, with 17 bases spanning the gap. CDR3 sequence: CASSPGERSDYTF. CDR3 bases: TGTGCCAGCAGTCCTGGAGAGAGGTCTGACTACACCTTC.

The chain employs TRBV4-1 and TRBJ2-1; D possibly corresponds to TRBD2 (5 bases). The CDR3 sequence is 13 residues long. Germline CDR1 is MGHRA and CDR2 is YSYEKL. The V gene lost 6 bases and the J gene lost 5 bases, with 11 bases spanning the gap. The CDR3 protein is CASRMRADNEQFF. In DNA form, the CDR3 reads TGCGCCAGCAGGATGCGGGCCGACAATGAGCAGTTCTTC.

This chain uses TRBV10-3 with TRBJ1-6; a possible D gene is TRBD1 (6 bases). The CDR3 is made up of 15 amino acids. Looked up from germline, CDR1 is ENHRY and CDR2 is SYGVKD. V lost 6 bases to trimming and J lost 2 bases, with 11 bases between them. Here the CDR3 reads CAIRQGFAYNSPLHF. In DNA form, the CDR3 reads TGTGCCATCAGACAGGGTTTCGCCTATAATTCACCCCTCCACTTT.

This clone has a single count. The chain carries TRBV6-5 and TRBJ2-1, with a possible D match to TRBD1 (5 bases). Trimming stripped 8 bases from V and 7 bases from J, with 9 bases between. This CDR3 spans 11 amino acids. Germline V CDR1 and CDR2: MNHEY, SVGAGI. In DNA form, the CDR3 reads TGTGCCAGCCGAAGGGGAAATGAGCAGTTCTTC. It specifies CASRRGNEQFF.

This sequence joins TRBV28 and TRBJ1-3; 7 nucleotides agree with TRBD1. V trimming: 4 bases; J trimming: 0 bases; junction bases outside the gene matches: 3. CDR3 length equals 15 residues. CDR1 is MDHEN and CDR2 is SYDVKM in the germline V gene. The CDR3 spells CASSSGTASGNTIYF. For the CDR3, the DNA is TGTGCCAGCAGTTCCGGGACAGCCTCTGGAAACACCATATATTTT.

V usage is TRBV7-2 and J usage is TRBJ1-4; 9 positions agree with TRBD1. CDR1 and CDR2 from the germline V gene are SGHTA and FQGNSA. CDR3 length: 14 amino acids. The J segment lost 7 bases and the V segment lost 5 bases, leaving 5 bases of the junction unmatched. In nucleotides, the CDR3 is TGTGCCAGCAGCCCCGGGACAGGGCCTGAAAAACTGTTTTTT. It is translated as CASSPGTGPEKLFF.

The chain carries TRBV30 and TRBJ1-5; D possibly corresponds to TRBD1 (6 bases). The germline gives CDR1 GTSNPN, CDR2 SVGIG (reference sequence). The CDR3 is 13 amino acids. V was cut by 0 bases and J by 8 bases, with 11 bases left in between. The CDR3 loop is CAWSVGQPEPQHF. In DNA form, the CDR3 reads TGTGCCTGGAGTGTTGGACAGCCCGAGCCCCAGCATTTT.

The genes are TRBV4-1 and TRBJ2-7; D is undetermined. With 1 base removed from V and 3 bases from J, the gap between germline ends came to 10 bases. The germline CDR1 and CDR2 sequences are MGHRA and YSYEKL. The CDR3 is made up of 14 amino acids. DNA of the CDR3: TGCGCCAGCAGCCAAGTTCAGACTTTCTACGAGCAGTACTTC. Its protein is CASSQVQTFYEQYF.

J is TRBJ2-5 and V is TRBV19; D call uncertain. CDR1 and CDR2 (germline): LNHDA, SQIVND (reference sequence). The ends were cut back, 4 bases at V and 1 base at J, with 10 bases in the middle. The CDR3 runs 14 residues. CDR3 coding DNA: TGTGCCAGTAGTACTAGTAGGTCCCAAGAGACCCAGTACTTC. It translates to CASSTSRSQETQYF.

This clone was counted a few times. As DNA, the CDR3 is TGCAGCGTCTACTCCCAGGGTTCTAACTATGGCTACACCTTC. Translating it yields CSVYSQGSNYGYTF. V usage is TRBV29-1 and J usage is TRBJ1-2; weak D call: TRBD1 (5 bases). CDR3 size: 14 residues. V gave up 6 bases and J gave up 0 bases, with 14 bases separating them. Germline CDR1 SQVTM, CDR2 ANQGSEA.

V and J are TRBV15 and TRBJ2-7, with D unresolved. Deletions cut 3 bases from V and 7 bases from J, with 13 bases between. This CDR3 has 13 amino acids. CDR1 is LNHNV and CDR2 is YYDKDF in the germline V gene (reference sequence). The CDR3 DNA sequence: TGTGCCACCAGCAGGGAGATCGTATTTGAGCAGTACTTC. As protein: CATSREIVFEQYF.

The gene calls are TRBV12-5 and TRBJ1-5, with D possibly TRBD1 on 5 matching bases. The germline gives CDR1 LGHNT, CDR2 FRNRAP. The CDR3 extends over 16 amino acids. V was cut by 6 bases and J by 6 bases, with 21 bases left in between. The CDR3 protein is CASGPLTGTFGQPQHF. CDR3 DNA sequence: TGTGCTAGTGGACCCCTCACCGGGACTTTCGGTCAGCCCCAGCATTTT. Full variable domain (missing parts from reference TRBV12-5 and TRBJ1-5): DARVTQTPRHKVTEMGQEVTMRCQPILGHNTVFWYRQTMMQGLELLAYFRNRAPLDDSGMPKDRFSAEMPDATLATLKIQPSEPRDSAVYFCASGPLTGTFGQPQHFGDGTRLSIL.

The CDR3 region is CASSADSSGAPYEQYF. CDR3 DNA: TGTGCCAGCAGCGCGGACTCTAGCGGGGCCCCCTACGAGCAGTACTTC. This chain connects TRBV9 to TRBJ2-7, with 9 bases that match TRBD2. This CDR3 has 16 amino acids. V gave up 3 bases and J gave up 2 bases; unmatched junction bases: 9. Per the germline V gene, CDR1 is SGDLS and CDR2 is YYNGEE.

This clone was seen a few times. CDR3 region: CASSHTGGNSPLHF. The CDR3 DNA reads TGTGCCAGCAGCCACACAGGGGGTAATTCACCCCTCCACTTT. This chain links TRBV7-9 with TRBJ1-6; 8 positions match TRBD1. The V segment lost 5 bases and the J segment 6 bases; nucleotides outside the gene matches: 3. The CDR3 contains 14 residues. From germline, CDR1 is SEHNR and CDR2 FQNEAQ (reference sequence).